This TCR beta chain was sequenced for a study of identical twins. TCRdb processed the 5' RACE reads anew with MiXCR; each CDR3 protein has one entry. The sample carries 400,000 to 500,000 distinct CDR3 sequences, 18% recorded once. V was shortened by 2 bases and J by 2 bases, with 12 bases between the two germline ends. This CDR3 spans 15 amino acids. Germline V gene sequence: CDR1 LGHDT, CDR2 YNNKEL (reference sequence). In every case, the donor was a healthy Caucasian. This clonotype originated in a man aged 50 to 60 in good health. The source material was naive T cells sorted from blood. J is TRBJ2-5 and V is TRBV3-1; no clear D gene. The CDR3 here is CASSQRFRRQETQYF. CDR3 in DNA: TGTGCCAGCAGCCAACGCTTTAGACGTCAAGAGACCCAGTACTTC.